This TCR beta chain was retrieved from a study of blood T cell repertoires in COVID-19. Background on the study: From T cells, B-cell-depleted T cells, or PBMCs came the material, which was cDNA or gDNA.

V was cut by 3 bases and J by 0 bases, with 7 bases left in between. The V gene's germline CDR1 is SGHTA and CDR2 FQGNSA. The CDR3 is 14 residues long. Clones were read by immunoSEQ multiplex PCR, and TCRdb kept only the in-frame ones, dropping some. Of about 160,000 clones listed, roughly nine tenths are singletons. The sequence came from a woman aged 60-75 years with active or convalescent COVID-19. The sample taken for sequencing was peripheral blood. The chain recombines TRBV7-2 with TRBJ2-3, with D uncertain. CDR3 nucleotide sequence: TGTGCCAGCAGCTTTGATACTAGCACAGATACGCAGTATTTT. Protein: CASSFDTSTDTQYF.